This TCR beta chain was identified during a study of blood T cell repertoires in COVID-19 (dated by TCRdb to the early 2020s). As for the study more broadly: Samples covering the acute and convalescent phases of COVID-19 were provided by collaborators in the United States, Italy and Spain. The repertoires were made available in a free public database intended to serve as a resource for research on the immune response to SARS-CoV-2. Samples came from the ongoing ImmuneRACE study (first 160 participants) plus 1,254 subjects from 6 global collaborators. The material from the prospective study consisted of cDNA or gDNA derived from T cells, B-cell-depleted T cells, or PBMCs. Nearly every sample came with metadata listing a de-identified subject ID, COVID-19 status, age in years and sex. HLA class I and class II types, where available, came from metadata supplied by the sample provider rather than from assay-based typing. The dataset comprised deeply sampled blood TCRbeta repertoires from subjects exposed to, actively infected with, or recovered from COVID-19.

Paper-wide results and their limitations: Clinical and demographic metadata were provided uncurated, with the amount varying by source and participant.

The immunoSEQ Assay, a bias-controlled multiplex PCR, was used to amplify TCRbeta CDR3 regions from genomic DNA. As for the authors' bioinformatics: The number of nucleated cells in each sample was estimated by amplification of reference gene primers within the assay. Sequence reads were collapsed and filtered to measure the absolute abundance of every unique TCRbeta CDR3 rearrangement. Productive Simpson clonality was computed per sample as the square root of Simpson's diversity index over productive rearrangements. TCRdb re-hosts the immuneACCESS table, in-frame sequences only. Its copies lack some clones; in the studies checked, an unresolved V gene accounts for under half of them, and the cause for the rest is not known. Clonal size and the V and J genes are those of that table, whereas D and trimming came from the DNA. The sample table contains about 50,000 clones; only one count was recorded for just over 85% of them. Less than 3% of the sample belongs to the ten largest clones.

The trim is 0 bases for V and 4 bases for J, with a gap of 10 bases between the germline ends. From a lookup of the germline V gene, CDR1 and CDR2 are SGHRS and YFSETQ. The CDR3 starts with the cysteine, ends with the phenylalanine, and has 15 residues. Only the CDR3 part of the read is kept: 45 bases, read in frame from the first base. Remarks on this clone: Its antigen is not yet known. There are no base qualities to consult, and no much larger clone falls within one base.

One collaborating source in Seattle enrolled patients while the patients were actively infected and followed the patients over time throughout the course of disease. Each collaborating institution followed its own protocols to collect whole blood in K2EDTA tubes. For TCRbeta analysis, collaborators shipped samples in one of three forms: frozen whole blood, isolated PBMCs, or DNA extracted from either of those sample types. This sequence was found in a woman aged 80 or over with COVID-19, enrolled during active disease. The chain is assembled from TRBV5-1 and TRBJ1-4, with an unclear D gene assignment. Sequenced sample: peripheral blood. The CDR3 is CASSLASLNNEKLFF. The DNA sequence is TGCGCCAGCAGCTTGGCGAGTCTAAATAATGAAAAACTGTTTTTT.